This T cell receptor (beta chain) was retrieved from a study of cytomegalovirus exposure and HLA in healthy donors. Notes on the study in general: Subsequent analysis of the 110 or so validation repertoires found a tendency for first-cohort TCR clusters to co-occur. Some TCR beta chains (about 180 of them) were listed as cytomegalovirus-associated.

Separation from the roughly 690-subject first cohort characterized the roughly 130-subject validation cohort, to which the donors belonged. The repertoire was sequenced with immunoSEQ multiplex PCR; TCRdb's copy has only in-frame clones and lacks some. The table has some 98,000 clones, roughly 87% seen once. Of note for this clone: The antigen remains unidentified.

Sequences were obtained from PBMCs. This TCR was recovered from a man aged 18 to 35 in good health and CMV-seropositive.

CDR3 protein: CASSLGPSGSQFF. The CDR3 coding sequence is TGTGCCAGCAGCTTAGGGCCTAGCGGGAGCCAGTTCTTC. V is TRBV7-9 and J is TRBJ2-1; 10 nucleotides agree with TRBD2. The CDR3 contains 13 residues. Germline-derived CDR1 and CDR2 are SEHNR and FQNEAQ (reference sequence). With 1 base clipped from V and 13 bases from J, the junction kept 4 bases outside the gene matches. The whole variable domain, filled in from reference TRBV7-9 and TRBJ2-1, reads DTGVSQNPRHKITKRGQNVTFRCDPISEHNRLYWYRQTLGQGPEFLTYFQNEAQLEKSRLLSDRFSAERPKGSFSTLEIQRTEQGDSAMYLCASSLGPSGSQFFGPGTRLTVL.